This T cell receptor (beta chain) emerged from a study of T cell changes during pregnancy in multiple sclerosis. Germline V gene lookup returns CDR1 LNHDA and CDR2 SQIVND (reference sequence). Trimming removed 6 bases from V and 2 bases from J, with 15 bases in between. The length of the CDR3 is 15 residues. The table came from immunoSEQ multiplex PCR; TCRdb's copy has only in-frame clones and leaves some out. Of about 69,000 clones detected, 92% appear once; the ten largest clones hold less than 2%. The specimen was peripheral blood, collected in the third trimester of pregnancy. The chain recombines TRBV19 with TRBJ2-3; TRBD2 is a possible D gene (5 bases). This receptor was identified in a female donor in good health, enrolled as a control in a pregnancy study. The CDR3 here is CASSLLVLPTDTQYF. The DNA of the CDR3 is TGTGCCAGTAGCCTACTAGTCCTACCCACAGATACGCAGTATTTT.